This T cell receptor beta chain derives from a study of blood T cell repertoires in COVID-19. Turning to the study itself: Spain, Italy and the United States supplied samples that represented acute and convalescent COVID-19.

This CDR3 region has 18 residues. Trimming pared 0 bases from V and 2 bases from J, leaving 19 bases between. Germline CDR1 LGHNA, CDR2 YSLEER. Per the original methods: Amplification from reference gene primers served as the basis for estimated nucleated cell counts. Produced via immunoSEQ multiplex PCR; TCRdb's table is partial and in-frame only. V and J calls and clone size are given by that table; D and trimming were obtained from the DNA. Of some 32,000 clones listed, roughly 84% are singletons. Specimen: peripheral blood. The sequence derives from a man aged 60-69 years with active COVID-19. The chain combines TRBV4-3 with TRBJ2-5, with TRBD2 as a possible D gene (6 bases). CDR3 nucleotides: TGCGCCAGCAGCCAAGAAGTCATCGGGAGCGGAGGACAAGAGACCCAGTACTTC. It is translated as CASSQEVIGSGGQETQYF.